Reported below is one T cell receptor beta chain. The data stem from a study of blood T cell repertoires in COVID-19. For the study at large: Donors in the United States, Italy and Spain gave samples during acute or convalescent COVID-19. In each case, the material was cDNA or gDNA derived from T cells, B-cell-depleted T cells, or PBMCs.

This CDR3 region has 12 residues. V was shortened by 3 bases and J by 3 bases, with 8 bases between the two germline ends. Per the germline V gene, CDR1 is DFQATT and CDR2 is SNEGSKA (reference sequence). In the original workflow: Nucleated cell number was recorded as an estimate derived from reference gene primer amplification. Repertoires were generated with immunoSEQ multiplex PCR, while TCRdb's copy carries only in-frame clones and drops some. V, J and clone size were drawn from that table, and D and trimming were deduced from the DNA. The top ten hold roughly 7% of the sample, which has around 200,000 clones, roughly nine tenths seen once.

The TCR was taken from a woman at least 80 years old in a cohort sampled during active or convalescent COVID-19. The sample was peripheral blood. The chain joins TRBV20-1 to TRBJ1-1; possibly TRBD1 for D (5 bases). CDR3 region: CSASPGDTEAFF. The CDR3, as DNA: TGCAGTGCTAGTCCGGGGGACACTGAAGCTTTCTTT.